The 17 T cell receptor beta chains reported below all come from one sample, sequenced in a study of OX40 agonist ivuxolimab in advanced cancers. The data were produced by immunoSEQ multiplex PCR, yet TCRdb's version contains in-frame clones alone and is incomplete. Of some 80,000 clones in the sample, roughly 81% were seen once. Here the sequenced sample was CD4+ or CD8+ T cells sorted from blood, taken in a trial of the OX40 agonist ivuxolimab. These receptor sequences come from an adult with an advanced solid tumor such as melanoma, head and neck, liver or kidney cancer.

The V and J genes are TRBV4-3 and TRBJ1-5; no reliable D call. CDR1 and CDR2 (germline): LGHNA, YSLEER. CDR3 length: 16 residues. Trimming took off 3 bases at V and 4 bases at J, with 16 bases between the two ends. DNA of the CDR3: TGCGCCAGCAGCCACTCAACCTTCGATCTAAATCAGCCCCAGCATTTT. This translates into CASSHSTFDLNQPQHF.

J is TRBJ2-1 and V is TRBV5-4; 11 bases align to TRBD2. After removal of 4 bases from V and 8 bases from J, the junction contained 5 bases not matched to a gene. The CDR3 is 14 residues long. Per the germline V gene, CDR1 is SGHNT and CDR2 is YYREEE (reference sequence). CDR3 protein: CASSVSGRVYEQFF. CDR3 in DNA: TGTGCCAGCAGCGTTAGCGGGAGGGTTTATGAGCAGTTCTTC. The full variable domain, rest sourced from reference TRBV5-4 and TRBJ2-1, is ETGVTQSPTHLIKTRGQQVTLRCSSQSGHNTVSWYQQALGQGPQFIFQYYREEENGRGNFPPRFSGLQFPNYSSELNVNALELDDSALYLCASSVSGRVYEQFFGPGTRLTVL.

The CDR3: CASSLGLETQYF. CDR3 nucleotides: TGTGCCAGCAGCTTAGGGCTAGAGACCCAGTACTTC. The chain uses TRBV11-2 and TRBJ2-5; D gene unclear. The CDR3 extends over 12 amino acids. Germline CDR1 and CDR2: SGHAT and FQNNGV. V lost 1 base and J 4 bases, leaving 4 bases between the germline ends.

The gene calls are TRBV10-3 and TRBJ1-2; tentative D call: TRBD1 (6 bases). V was shortened by 3 bases and J by 0 bases, with 11 bases between the two germline ends. In germline, CDR1 is ENHRY, CDR2 SYGVKD. The CDR3 is made up of 15 amino acids. The CDR3 DNA reads TGTGCCATCAGTGAATATGGACAGTCTAACTATGGCTACACCTTC. It is translated as CAISEYGQSNYGYTF.

In its sample, this clone was seen a few times. The V gene is TRBV18, the J gene TRBJ1-1, with D perhaps TRBD1 (6 bases). Germline V gene lookup returns CDR1 KGHSH and CDR2 LQKENI. The germline V and J ends were trimmed by 2 bases and 6 bases, with 16 bases remaining between them. The CDR3 covers 15 residues. The CDR3: CASSPVKQGSPEAFF. Here the CDR3 DNA reads TGTGCCAGCTCACCAGTTAAACAGGGATCACCTGAAGCTTTCTTT.

The chain carries TRBV5-6 and TRBJ2-2, with unresolved D. This CDR3 has 15 amino acids. The ends were cut back, 0 bases at V and 2 bases at J, with 8 bases in the middle. Germline loops: CDR1 SGHDT, CDR2 YYEEEE. The CDR3 DNA reads TGTGCCAGCAGCTTGGTAGCAGCTAACACCGGGGAGCTGTTTTTT. Amino acid sequence: CASSLVAANTGELFF.

The J gene is TRBJ2-1, the V gene TRBV19; TRBD2 agrees at 10 bases. The trim removed 5 bases at V and 3 bases at J, leaving 10 bases unmatched. The germline CDR1 and CDR2 sequences are LNHDA and SQIVND (reference sequence). The CDR3 consists of 17 residues. This chain's CDR3 is CASSLALAGGYYNEQFF. CDR3 nucleotides: TGTGCCAGTAGTCTCGCCTTAGCGGGAGGTTACTACAATGAGCAGTTCTTC.

V gene TRBV5-6 combines with J gene TRBJ2-7; D is unresolved. The CDR3 is 13 residues long. Germline values: CDR1 SGHDT, CDR2 YYEEEE. The V gene lost 0 bases and the J gene lost 7 bases, with 11 bases spanning the gap. In DNA, the CDR3 is TGTGCCAGCAGCTTGGAGAGGCTGAGGGAGCAGTACTTC. It translates to CASSLERLREQYF.

This chain uses TRBV19 with TRBJ2-7, with D perhaps matching TRBD1 (6 bases). V dropped 5 bases and J dropped 2 bases, with 16 bases sitting between them. CDR1 and CDR2 from the germline V gene are LNHDA and SQIVND (reference sequence). The CDR3 extends over 15 amino acids. The CDR3 nucleotides read TGTGCCAGTAGTCCGCCTGGGGGCATAGCCTACGAGCAGTACTTC. Its protein product is CASSPPGGIAYEQYF.

This chain connects TRBV6-5 to TRBJ1-1, with 7 bases that match TRBD1. CDR1 is MNHEY and CDR2 is SVGAGI in the germline V gene. The J segment lost 5 bases and the V segment lost 7 bases, leaving 10 bases of the junction unmatched. This CDR3 is built from 14 residues. The CDR3 nucleotides read TGTGCCAGCACCATACAGGGGTCGGAAACTGAAGCTTTCTTT. It encodes CASTIQGSETEAFF.

The chain employs TRBV2 and TRBJ1-4, with D possibly being TRBD1 (5 bases). CDR1 is SNHLY, CDR2 FYNNEI, per germline. The CDR3 length is 15 residues. V gave up 2 bases and J gave up 8 bases, with 15 bases separating them. CDR3 in amino acids: CASSEQPGQGEKLFF. In DNA, the CDR3 is TGTGCCAGCAGTGAACAACCCGGACAAGGCGAAAAACTGTTTTTT.

The chain links TRBV7-9 to TRBJ1-5, with TRBD1 identical over 7 bases. Unmatched junction bases numbered 8, after V lost 5 bases and J lost 4 bases. Germline CDR1 and CDR2: SEHNR and FQNEAQ (reference sequence). This CDR3 region has 15 residues. DNA of the CDR3: TGTGCCAGCAGCCCCACCGGGACAGAGAATCAGCCCCAGCATTTT. This gives the protein CASSPTGTENQPQHF.

This clone has only one observation. The chain carries TRBV15 and TRBJ2-4; D gene ambiguous. The germline V and J ends were trimmed by 6 bases and 0 bases, with 6 bases remaining between them. This CDR3 is built from 13 residues. Germline-derived CDR1 and CDR2 are LNHNV and YYDKDF (reference sequence). CDR3 DNA: TGTGCCACCAGGGACCTAGCCAAAAACATTCAGTACTTC. Its protein product is CATRDLAKNIQYF.

This sequence joins TRBV5-1 and TRBJ2-7, with TRBD2 matching 9 bases. The germline V gene encodes CDR1 SGHRS and CDR2 YFSETQ. This CDR3 has 19 amino acids. J was trimmed by 3 bases and V by 0 bases; bases with no gene match: 16. In DNA, the CDR3 is TGCGCCAGCAGCTTGGCCCCAAGCGGGGGGCCCATAATTAACTACGAGCAGTACTTC. The encoded protein is CASSLAPSGGPIINYEQYF.

The V call is TRBV5-6, the J call TRBJ1-1, with 11 nucleotides matching TRBD1. This CDR3 comprises 15 residues. J gave up 4 bases and V 4 bases, and 6 bases lay outside the gene matches. Germline V CDR1 and CDR2: SGHDT, YYEEEE. In nucleotides, the CDR3 is TGTGCCAGCAGCCCTTGGACAGGGGGCGTCACTGAAGCTTTCTTT. As protein: CASSPWTGGVTEAFF.

This clone appeared a single time. The chain joins TRBV11-3 to TRBJ2-1, with no clear D. Germline values: CDR1 SGHNT, CDR2 YENEEA. The length of the CDR3 is 15 residues. The V and J ends lost 3 bases and 0 bases respectively, with 9 bases between them. The CDR3 here is CASSFQHNSYNEQFF. CDR3 DNA: TGTGCCAGCAGCTTTCAGCATAACTCCTACAATGAGCAGTTCTTC.

The V gene is TRBV5-8, the J gene TRBJ2-3; 8 bases map to TRBD2. Germline assignment: CDR1 SGHTS and CDR2 YDEGEE. This CDR3 has 15 amino acids. Trimming at V came to 6 bases and at J to 2 bases, leaving 8 bases not matched to a gene. The CDR3 here is CASTRSGSATDTQYF. The CDR3, as DNA: TGTGCCAGCACCCGCAGCGGGAGTGCCACAGATACGCAGTATTTT.